This TCR beta chain was found in a study of response to subunit inactivated influenza vaccine. Trimming removed 4 bases from V and 2 bases from J, with 16 bases in between. Germline V lookup: CDR1 SGHRS, CDR2 YFSETQ. The CDR3 consists of 15 residues. The study's findings and limits: The authors suggested that few new T cells are recruited per seasonal influenza vaccination.

Turning to this clonotype: Its matching antigen is unknown.

Using its own MiXCR run on the RT-PCR reads, TCRdb lists one record per CDR3 protein. The data contain 530,000 or so distinct CDR3 sequences, 12% to 15% of them singletons. The clonotype was recovered from a man aged 45 to 65 who received an inactivated influenza vaccine. The starting material was PBMCs from blood, obtained about 12 days after vaccination. The chain carries TRBV5-1 and TRBJ2-7; D might be TRBD2 (5 bases). The CDR3 DNA reads as TGCGCCAGCAGCACACAGTCACTAGGTGCCTACGAGCAGTACTTC. Protein sequence: CASSTQSLGAYEQYF. Variable domain in full (rest from reference TRBV5-1 and TRBJ2-7): KAGVTQTPRYLIKTRGQQVTLSCSPISGHRSVSWYQQTPGQGLQFLFEYFSETQRNKGNFPGRFSGRQFSNSRSEMNVSTLELGDSALYLCASSTQSLGAYEQYFGPGTRLTVT.